This TCR beta chain was retrieved from a study of blood T cell repertoires in COVID-19. Assay used: immunoSEQ multiplex PCR; TCRdb lists only in-frame clones, some missing. The sample consists of hundreds of thousands of clones, nearly 90% of them appearing once. This sequence originates from a woman between 18 and 30 years old with acute COVID-19. Sequencing was performed on PBMCs or T cells enriched from blood (not recorded which).

The CDR3 reads CASSPMGLVIPTGELFF. The CDR3 DNA reads as TGTGCCAGCAGTCCGATGGGACTAGTCATCCCCACCGGGGAGCTGTTTTTT. This chain joins TRBV27 and TRBJ2-2; 8 bases map to TRBD2. Germline-derived CDR1 and CDR2 are MNHEY and SMNVEV (reference sequence). The J segment lost 4 bases and the V segment lost 5 bases, leaving 12 bases of the junction unmatched. The CDR3 has 17 amino acids.